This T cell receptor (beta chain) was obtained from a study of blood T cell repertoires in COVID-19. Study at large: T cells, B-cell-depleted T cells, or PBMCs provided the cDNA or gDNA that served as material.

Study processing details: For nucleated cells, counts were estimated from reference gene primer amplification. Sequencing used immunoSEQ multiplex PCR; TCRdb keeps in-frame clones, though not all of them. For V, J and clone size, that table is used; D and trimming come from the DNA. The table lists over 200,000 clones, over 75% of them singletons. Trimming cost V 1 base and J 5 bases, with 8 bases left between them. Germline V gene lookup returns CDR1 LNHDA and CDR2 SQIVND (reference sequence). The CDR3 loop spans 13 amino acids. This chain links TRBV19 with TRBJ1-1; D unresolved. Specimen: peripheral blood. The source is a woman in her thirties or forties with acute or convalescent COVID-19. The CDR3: CASSIGQFTEAFF. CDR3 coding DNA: TGTGCCAGTAGTATAGGGCAGTTTACTGAAGCTTTCTTT.